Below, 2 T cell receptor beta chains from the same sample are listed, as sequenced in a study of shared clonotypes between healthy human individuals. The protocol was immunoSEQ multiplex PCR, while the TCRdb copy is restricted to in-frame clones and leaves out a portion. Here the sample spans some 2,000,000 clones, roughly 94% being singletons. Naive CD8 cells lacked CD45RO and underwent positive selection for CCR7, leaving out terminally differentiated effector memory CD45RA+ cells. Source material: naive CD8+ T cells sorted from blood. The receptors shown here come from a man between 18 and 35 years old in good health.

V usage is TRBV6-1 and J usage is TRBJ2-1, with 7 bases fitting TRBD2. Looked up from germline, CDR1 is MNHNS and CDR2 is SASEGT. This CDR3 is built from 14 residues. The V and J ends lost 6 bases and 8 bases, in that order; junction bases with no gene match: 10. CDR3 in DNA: TGTGCCAGCAGCGGGCGGGAGCGAGGGGATGAGCAGTTCTTC. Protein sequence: CASSGRERGDEQFF.

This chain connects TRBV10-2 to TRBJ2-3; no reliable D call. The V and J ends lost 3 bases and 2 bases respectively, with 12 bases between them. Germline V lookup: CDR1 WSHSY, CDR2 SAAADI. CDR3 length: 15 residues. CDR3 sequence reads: CASSEGSSDTDTQYF. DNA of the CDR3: TGCGCCAGCAGTGAAGGTAGCAGCGACACAGATACGCAGTATTTT.